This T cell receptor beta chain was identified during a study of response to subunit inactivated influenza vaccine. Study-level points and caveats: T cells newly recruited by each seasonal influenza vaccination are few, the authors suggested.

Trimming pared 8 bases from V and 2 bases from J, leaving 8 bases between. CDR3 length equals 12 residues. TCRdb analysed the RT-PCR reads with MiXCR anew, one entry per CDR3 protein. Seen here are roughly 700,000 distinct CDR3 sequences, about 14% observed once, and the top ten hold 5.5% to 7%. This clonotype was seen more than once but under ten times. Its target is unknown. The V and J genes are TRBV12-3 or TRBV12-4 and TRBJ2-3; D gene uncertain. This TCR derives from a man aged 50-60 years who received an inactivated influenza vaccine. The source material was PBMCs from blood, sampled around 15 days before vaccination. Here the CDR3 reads CASGETTDTQYF. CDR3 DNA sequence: TGTGCCAGCGGAGAGACCACAGATACGCAGTATTTT.